The 12 T cell receptor beta chains below all came from one sample that was sequenced in a study of prognosis after radiotherapy for stage I lung cancer. Starting from genomic DNA, TCR beta CDR3 was amplified through two-round multiplex PCR. Primers (each specific to one TRBV or TRBJ gene) were used in first-round PCR. TCRdb redid the calling of the multiplex PCR reads with MiXCR, one entry per CDR3 protein. Among about 26,000 distinct CDR3 sequences listed, 25% to 35% were seen once. Sequencing was performed on PBMCs, taken before or after stereotactic body radiation therapy (not recorded which). These receptors were obtained from a donor over 45 with non-small cell lung cancer.

This clonotype was recorded at least ten times. The chain is built from TRBV5-4 and TRBJ1-2; D perhaps matches TRBD1 (5 bases). This CDR3 has 14 amino acids. From germline, CDR1 is SGHNT and CDR2 YYREEE (reference sequence). Trimming took off 2 bases at V and 5 bases at J, with 13 bases between the two ends. CDR3 amino acids: CASSFGSGKYGYTF. The CDR3 DNA sequence: TGTGCCAGCAGCTTCGGGTCAGGGAAATATGGCTACACCTTC.

This clonotype was seen a handful of times. This chain uses TRBV29-1 with TRBJ1-1, with D possibly being TRBD1 (5 bases). Germline values: CDR1 SQVTM, CDR2 ANQGSEA. The CDR3 is 12 residues long. V gave up 7 bases and J gave up 1 base, with 10 bases separating them. The CDR3 sequence: CSGGDGNTEAFF. CDR3 sequence (DNA): TGCAGCGGAGGGGACGGGAACACTGAAGCTTTCTTT.

Many counts were recorded for this clonotype. The chain is built from TRBV12-3 or TRBV12-4 and TRBJ2-7, with unresolved D. The ends were cut back, 3 bases at V and 6 bases at J, with 6 bases in the middle. This CDR3 region has 11 residues. CDR3 in DNA: TGTGCCAGCAGTTTTAGTATCGAGCAGTACTTC. Protein: CASSFSIEQYF.

This clonotype was observed many times. The chain recombines TRBV4-2 with TRBJ1-1; D is ambiguous. V was trimmed by 4 bases and J by 5 bases, leaving 11 bases between them. This CDR3 region has 13 residues. The germline V gene has CDR1 LGHNA and CDR2 YNFKEQ. Written as DNA, the CDR3 is TGTGCCAGCAGCCTTACAAGAGAGACTGAAGCTTTCTTT. This sequence encodes CASSLTRETEAFF.

This clonotype was observed at least ten times. This could be a read error, since a much larger clone is one nucleotide away. The chain joins TRBV28 to TRBJ1-5; 11 bases line up with TRBD1. This CDR3 region has 15 residues. Unmatched junction bases numbered 5, after V lost 1 base and J lost 9 bases. Germline V gene lookup returns CDR1 MDHEN and CDR2 SYDVKM. CDR3 sequence: CASSLLGTGGAPQHF. CDR3 sequence (DNA): TGTGCCAGCAGTTTATTAGGGACAGGGGGGGCGCCCCAGCATTTT.

The sample holds many counts of this clonotype. The CDR3 nucleotides are TGCGCCAGCAGCTTGGTAGGGGAGACCCAGTACTTC. Amino acid sequence: CASSLVGETQYF. The chain joins TRBV5-1 to TRBJ2-5, with D unclear. Trimming stripped 0 bases from V and 5 bases from J, with 5 bases between. Per germline, CDR1 SGHRS and CDR2 YFSETQ. The CDR3 sequence is 12 residues long.

This clonotype is medium-sized in the sample. The rearrangement uses TRBV11-2 and TRBJ2-2, with D unresolved. The CDR3 runs 11 residues. The ends were cut back, 1 base at V and 6 bases at J, with 0 bases in the middle. Germline V lookup: CDR1 SGHAT, CDR2 FQNNGV. CDR3 nucleotide sequence: TGTGCCAGCAGCTTAGCCGGGGAGCTGTTTTTT. This gives the protein CASSLAGELFF.

This clonotype showed up many times. V usage is TRBV9 and J usage is TRBJ2-3, with TRBD1 matching 7 bases. The CDR3 has 14 residues. The trim removed 3 bases at V and 3 bases at J, leaving 4 bases unmatched. The germline V gene encodes CDR1 SGDLS and CDR2 YYNGEE. CDR3 in amino acids: CASSDSRGTDTQYF. CDR3 DNA: TGTGCCAGCAGCGATAGCAGGGGGACAGATACGCAGTATTTT.

This clonotype occurred once. A read error is the likely source, as a far larger clone sits one nucleotide away. CDR3 residues: CASSSVLGGNSPLHF. CDR3 DNA sequence: TGTGCCAGCAGTTCGGTACTCGGAGGGAATTCACCCCTCCACTTT. The chain couples TRBV6-1 to TRBJ1-6; D is unclear. Germline V lookup: CDR1 MNHNS, CDR2 SASEGT. The CDR3 extends over 15 amino acids. The V end was cut by 5 bases, the J end by 7 bases, with 15 bases between.

This clonotype was recorded at least ten times. The chain uses TRBV11-1 and TRBJ2-2, with TRBD2 matching over 11 bases. V shed 3 bases, J shed 4 bases, and the junction held 4 bases outside the gene matches. Looked up from germline, CDR1 is SGHAT and CDR2 is FQDESV (reference sequence). The length of the CDR3 is 16 residues. The CDR3 protein is CASSLTSGTITGELFF. CDR3 nucleotides: TGTGCCAGCAGCTTGACTAGCGGGACGATCACCGGGGAGCTGTTTTTT.

This clonotype came up many times. This chain links TRBV2 with TRBJ2-5; D remains unclear. The length of the CDR3 is 14 residues. Germline V gene sequence: CDR1 SNHLY, CDR2 FYNNEI. Trimming took off 0 bases at V and 3 bases at J, with 8 bases between the two ends. DNA for the CDR3: TGTGCCAGCAGTGAAGCGCTTCCGGAAGAGACCCAGTACTTC. Translated: CASSEALPEETQYF.

This clonotype was detected many times. CDR3 loop: CASSSLTNSYEQYF. CDR3 coding DNA: TGTGCCAGCAGCTCACTGACCAACTCCTACGAGCAGTACTTC. The rearrangement uses TRBV7-2 and TRBJ2-7; D gene ambiguous. Trimming took 4 bases from V and 0 from J, leaving 10 bases between them. The CDR3 has 14 residues. Germline-derived CDR1 and CDR2 are SGHTA and FQGNSA.